A single sample is the source of the 20 T cell receptor beta chains below, sequenced in a study of T-cell reconstitution after alpha-beta-depleted transplantation in children. A library of TCRbeta sequences, prepared with unique molecular identifiers, was generated. A single record per CDR3 protein comes from TCRdb applying MiXCR to the PCR reads. The sample has 500,000 to 750,000 distinct CDR3 sequences, 25% to 30% seen once. Here the sequenced sample was PBMCs, taken before TCRalphabeta/CD19-depleted stem cell transplant. These receptors were obtained from a boy younger than two with Wiskott-Aldrich syndrome, due to receive a stem cell transplant.

The chain is built from TRBV15 and TRBJ2-5; the D gene is possibly TRBD1 (6 bases). The CDR3 totals 15 residues. Trimming shortened V by 5 bases and J by 2 bases, and 15 bases separated the two germline ends. Germline V lookup: CDR1 LNHNV, CDR2 YYDKDF (reference sequence). CDR3 DNA sequence: TGTGCCACCAGCCTCCGGACCAGGGGACAAGAGACCCAGTACTTC. Translating gives CATSLRTRGQETQYF.

V is TRBV5-5 and J is TRBJ2-3; 13 positions agree with TRBD2. The ends lost 3 bases at V and 3 bases at J; junction bases unmatched: 10. CDR1 and CDR2 (germline): SGHKS, YYEKEE (reference sequence). The CDR3 runs 18 residues. This CDR3 reads CASSSWTSGSVKTDTQYF. The CDR3 nucleotides read TGTGCCAGCAGCTCATGGACTAGCGGGAGTGTTAAAACAGATACGCAGTATTTT.

The chain combines TRBV9 with TRBJ2-1; perhaps TRBD1 as D (5 bases). Trimming took off 0 bases at V and 9 bases at J, with 19 bases between the two ends. Germline V gene data show CDR1 as SGDLS and CDR2 as YYNGEE. This CDR3 region has 16 residues. The CDR3 loop is CASSVAKGARRSEQFF. The CDR3 DNA reads as TGTGCCAGCAGCGTAGCTAAAGGGGCTAGAAGAAGTGAGCAGTTCTTC.

The genes are TRBV14 and TRBJ2-1, with D possibly being TRBD2 (5 bases). The V end lost 1 base, the J end lost 7 bases, and 5 bases lay between the germline ends. There are 12 residues in the CDR3. Germline CDR1 reads SGHDN; CDR2 reads FVKESK. The CDR3 loop reads CASSQGLNEQFF. CDR3 nucleotides: TGTGCCAGCAGCCAAGGACTAAATGAGCAGTTCTTC.

The V call is TRBV10-1, the J call TRBJ2-3; a possible D gene is TRBD1 (5 bases). This CDR3 is 14 amino acids long. V was shortened by 6 bases and J by 2 bases, with 12 bases between the two germline ends. The germline gives CDR1 WNHNN, CDR2 SYGVQD (reference sequence). The CDR3 nucleotides read TGCGCCAGCAGCGCAACCAGGGTCACAGATACGCAGTATTTT. Protein: CASSATRVTDTQYF.

This clonotype was seen a handful of times. The chain links TRBV5-1 to TRBJ2-1, with 11 bases aligning to TRBD2. This CDR3 is 14 amino acids long. V shed 7 bases and J 6 bases; nucleotides not matched to a gene: 6. Germline V gene data show CDR1 as SGHRS and CDR2 as YFSETQ. The CDR3, as DNA: TGCGCCAGCTATCCTACTAGCGGGAGCAATGAGCAGTTCTTC. Its protein product is CASYPTSGSNEQFF.

In its sample, this clonotype was seen a few times. V is TRBV7-6 and J is TRBJ2-7; TRBD2 agrees at 10 bases. CDR1 and CDR2 (germline): SGHVS, FNYEAQ. The CDR3 runs to 18 residues. Losses at the gene ends were 1 base for V and 4 bases for J; bases not matched to a gene: 13. CDR3 nucleotide sequence: TGTGCCAGCAGCTTAGTCCCTCAGCGGGAGGGCCTAAAGTACGAGCAGTACTTC. Amino acid sequence: CASSLVPQREGLKYEQYF.

CDR3 DNA: TGCAGTGCGACCGTGGTAGCGGGAGGTTGGGGTACGCAGTATTTT. It yields the protein CSATVVAGGWGTQYF. V and J are TRBV20-1 and TRBJ2-3, with TRBD2 matching over 10 bases. Germline loops: CDR1 DFQATT, CDR2 SNEGSKA (reference sequence). There are 15 residues in the CDR3. J was trimmed by 8 bases and V by 6 bases; bases with no gene match: 14.

This clonotype has a handful of counts. This sequence joins TRBV7-9 and TRBJ1-1; TRBD1 is a possible D gene (6 bases). V was cut by 5 bases and J by 5 bases, with 15 bases left in between. This CDR3 comprises 14 residues. CDR1 is SEHNR, CDR2 FQNEAQ, per germline (reference sequence). CDR3 bases: TGTGCCAGCAGCCCGACAGGTCCGGTTACTGAAGCTTTCTTT. As protein: CASSPTGPVTEAFF.

The table lists this clonotype with a few counts. V gene TRBV2 combines with J gene TRBJ1-2; the match to TRBD1 covers 8 bases. Germline V gives CDR1 SNHLY, CDR2 FYNNEI. The CDR3 covers 13 residues. V lost 6 bases and J lost 8; bases outside the gene matches: 8. CDR3 region: CASRTGQGVGYTF. CDR3 coding DNA: TGTGCCAGCAGAACAGGACAGGGAGTAGGCTACACCTTC.

The chain links TRBV5-6 to TRBJ1-2; no clear D gene. V lost 4 bases, J lost 0 bases, and 7 bases lay in between. Germline V gene sequence: CDR1 SGHDT, CDR2 YYEEEE. The CDR3 is 13 residues long. The chain's CDR3 is CASSPKPNYGYTF. In DNA form, the CDR3 reads TGTGCCAGCAGCCCCAAGCCTAACTATGGCTACACCTTC.

This clonotype turned up a few times. The gene calls are TRBV7-9 and TRBJ2-7; 7 bases line up with TRBD1. The V and J ends lost 4 bases and 2 bases, in that order; junction bases with no gene match: 8. Germline V lookup: CDR1 SEHNR, CDR2 FQNEAQ (reference sequence). CDR3 length: 15 residues. DNA for the CDR3: TGTGCCAGCAGCTCCGTAGGGGGCAGGGCCTACGAGCAGTACTTC. It encodes CASSSVGGRAYEQYF.

The chain combines TRBV5-1 with TRBJ2-1; TRBD2 is a possible D gene (5 bases). The V end was cut by 2 bases, the J end by 9 bases, with 12 bases between. Germline CDR1 reads SGHRS; CDR2 reads YFSETQ. This CDR3 comprises 13 residues. DNA for the CDR3: TGCGCCAGCAGCTTATCCGGGATCGGTGAGCAGTTCTTC. Its translation is CASSLSGIGEQFF. Drawing the rest from reference TRBV5-1 and TRBJ2-1, the complete variable domain is KAGVTQTPRYLIKTRGQQVTLSCSPISGHRSVSWYQQTPGQGLQFLFEYFSETQRNKGNFPGRFSGRQFSNSRSEMNVSTLELGDSALYLCASSLSGIGEQFFGPGTRLTVL.

The J gene is TRBJ2-7, the V gene TRBV11-2; 7 nucleotides line up with TRBD1. The germline V gene has CDR1 SGHAT and CDR2 FQNNGV. This CDR3 region has 15 residues. V lost 2 bases and J lost 6; bases outside the gene matches: 10. The CDR3 DNA reads TGTGCCAGCAGCTTAAATTCAGGGACAGCGAGCGAGCAGTACTTC. Protein product: CASSLNSGTASEQYF.

V gene TRBV4-1 combines with J gene TRBJ2-3; 10 nucleotides agree with TRBD2. Per germline, CDR1 MGHRA and CDR2 YSYEKL. CDR3 length equals 18 residues. V was pared by 1 base and J by 4 bases, with 11 bases of the junction left unmatched. The CDR3 DNA reads TGCGCCAGCAGCCAAGGTTTTCTAGCGGGGGCCTTTGCAGATACGCAGTATTTT. Protein product: CASSQGFLAGAFADTQYF.

This rearrangement joins TRBV27 to TRBJ2-5, with 10 bases that match TRBD2. The germline V gene has CDR1 MNHEY and CDR2 SMNVEV (reference sequence). V lost 4 bases to trimming and J lost 6 bases; unmatched junction nucleotides: 11. The CDR3 extends over 16 amino acids. The CDR3 nucleotides are TGTGCCAGCAGTTCCGCCAGCGGGAGGGCCAGACAGACCCAGTACTTC. It codes for CASSSASGRARQTQYF.

This clonotype was seen more than once but under ten times. The V call is TRBV28, the J call TRBJ2-7, with D perhaps matching TRBD2 (5 bases). The V end lost 1 base, the J end lost 0 bases, and 7 bases lay between the germline ends. The CDR3 length is 14 residues. Germline CDR1 MDHEN, CDR2 SYDVKM. The CDR3 DNA follows: TGTGCCAGCAGTTTATACGGGATCTCCTACGAGCAGTACTTC. This encodes CASSLYGISYEQYF.

The chain recombines TRBV30 with TRBJ1-2; no clear D. The CDR3 totals 12 residues. Germline CDR1 reads GTSNPN; CDR2 reads SVGIG (reference sequence). V was clipped by 2 bases and J by 2 bases, with 6 bases between them. CDR3 DNA: TGTGCCTGGAGTACCCACAACTATGGCTACACCTTC. It encodes CAWSTHNYGYTF.

The V call is TRBV29-1, the J call TRBJ2-2, with 7 bases identical to TRBD1. The CDR3 has 14 residues. The germline gives CDR1 SQVTM, CDR2 ANQGSEA. The junction had 2 bases not matched to a gene; V was cut back by 4 bases and J by 0 bases. The CDR3 is CSVGDRTNTGELFF. CDR3 in DNA: TGCAGCGTTGGGGACAGAACGAACACCGGGGAGCTGTTTTTT.

This clonotype was seen a few times. The chain uses TRBV11-3 and TRBJ2-7, with unresolved D. The CDR3 sequence is 13 residues long. The V gene's germline CDR1 is SGHNT and CDR2 YENEEA. V was clipped by 0 bases and J by 6 bases, with 9 bases between them. Written as DNA, the CDR3 is TGTGCCAGCAGCTTAGAACCGAACTTCGAGCAGTACTTC. This gives the protein CASSLEPNFEQYF.